This TCR beta chain was documented in a study of CD8 T cells in ankylosing spondylitis. Study-level results: A motif of fewer than ten highly homologous TCR beta variants was seen as apparently characteristic of ankylosing spondylitis blood.

This clonotype was counted at least ten times. Its antigen is unidentified. Molecular-barcoded quantitative 5'-RACE produced these TCR beta libraries. TCRdb reprocessed the 5' RACE reads via MiXCR and lists one record per CDR3 protein. The sample shows some 140,000 distinct CDR3 sequences, 7% to 9% of them seen only once. V was shortened by 4 bases and J by 12 bases, with 16 bases between the two germline ends. There are 13 residues in the CDR3. Germline lookup yields CDR1 LGHDT and CDR2 YNNKEL (reference sequence). Material for sequencing was synovial fluid, either unsorted or a sorted T cell fraction (not recorded which). The clonotype originates from a male donor with ankylosing spondylitis. The chain combines TRBV3-1 with TRBJ2-1, with TRBD1 as a possible D gene (6 bases). CDR3 sequence: CASSRSEGVGQFF. DNA for the CDR3: TGTGCCAGCAGCCGTTCAGAGGGGGTAGGGCAGTTCTTC.